One and the same sample provided the 30 T cell receptor beta chains below, sequenced in a study of breast tumors, draining lymph nodes, adjacent tissues. Samples came from axillary lymph nodes draining the breast cancer. In TCRdb, the multiplex PCR reads were re-called with MiXCR into one record per CDR3 protein. The data show fewer than 90,000 distinct CDR3 sequences, with around 29% seen just once and over 8% held by the top ten. Sequenced material: axillary lymph node tissue. The receptors here all came from a female donor with breast cancer. Some clones in this sample may be carry-over from other donors' samples.

The rearrangement uses TRBV28 and TRBJ2-1, with 7 bases that match TRBD2. V shed 6 bases and J 2 bases; nucleotides not matched to a gene: 7. Germline CDR1 reads MDHEN; CDR2 reads SYDVKM. The CDR3 length is 15 residues. CDR3: CASRATSAAYNEQFF. For the CDR3, the DNA is TGTGCCAGCAGGGCTACTAGCGCGGCCTACAATGAGCAGTTCTTC.

This clonotype was picked up many times. This rearrangement joins TRBV19 to TRBJ2-1; 10 nucleotides line up with TRBD2. This CDR3 comprises 17 residues. Trimming cost V 0 bases and J 12 bases; bases outside gene matches: 14. Germline V CDR1 and CDR2: LNHDA, SQIVND (reference sequence). The CDR3 DNA reads TGTGCCAGTAGTATAGACCTGACTAGCGGGCACTCGGGGGGGCAGTTCTTC. Amino acid sequence: CASSIDLTSGHSGGQFF.

This clonotype has at least ten counts. The rearrangement uses TRBV30 and TRBJ1-5; weak D call: TRBD1 (5 bases). Trimming shortened V by 1 base and J by 3 bases, and 7 bases separated the two germline ends. Germline V gene sequence: CDR1 GTSNPN, CDR2 SVGIG (reference sequence). CDR3 length: 13 residues. The CDR3 bases are TGTGCCTGGAGTGCAGGGAACAATCAGCCCCAGCATTTT. Translating it yields CAWSAGNNQPQHF.

This clonotype was detected ten times or more. The chain joins TRBV25-1 to TRBJ2-5; D may be TRBD1 or TRBD2 (6 bases each). The length of the CDR3 is 16 residues. Germline CDR1 and CDR2: MGHDK and SYGVNS. V was trimmed by 2 bases and J by 1 base, leaving 14 bases between them. The CDR3 DNA reads as TGTGCCAGCAGTGAAACAGGGAGGTTAGTCCAAGAGACCCAGTACTTC. Amino acid sequence: CASSETGRLVQETQYF.

This clonotype was seen many times. This chain uses TRBV7-3 with TRBJ2-1; 9 nucleotides align to TRBD2. This CDR3 comprises 14 residues. The junction had 6 bases not matched to a gene; V was cut back by 2 bases and J by 10 bases. Germline lookup yields CDR1 SGHTA and CDR2 FQGTGA. In DNA form, the CDR3 reads TGTGCCAGCAGCTTAGGGCTAGCGGGACGGGAGCAGTTCTTC. It is translated as CASSLGLAGREQFF.

This clonotype appeared many times. The chain employs TRBV5-1 and TRBJ1-3, with TRBD1 matching over 8 bases. The germline V gene encodes CDR1 SGHRS and CDR2 YFSETQ. CDR3 length equals 17 residues. Unmatched junction bases numbered 9, after V lost 0 bases and J lost 4 bases. CDR3 DNA: TGCGCCAGCAGCTTGGGCAGGGGGCAAAGTTCGGGAAACACCATATATTTT. Translated: CASSLGRGQSSGNTIYF.

This clonotype was detected ten times or more. The chain joins TRBV6-1 to TRBJ1-2, with 7 bases that match TRBD1. The CDR3 has 13 residues. Germline V CDR1 and CDR2: MNHNS, SASEGT. After removal of 5 bases from V and 8 bases from J, the junction contained 8 bases not matched to a gene. The DNA for the CDR3 is TGTGCCAGCAGTCTCGACAGGGTCGACGGCTACACCTTC. As protein: CASSLDRVDGYTF.

Ten or more counts support this clonotype. This clone may be a read error of a much larger clone one base away. The chain links TRBV12-3 or TRBV12-4 to TRBJ2-2; a weak D match, TRBD1 (5 bases). The CDR3 length is 16 residues. Trimming took 3 bases from V and 5 from J, leaving 16 bases between them. CDR3 region: CASSFDSTSVTGELFF. The CDR3 nucleotides read TGTGCCAGCAGTTTCGACAGTACCAGTGTGACCGGGGAGCTGTTTTTT.

There are many counts of this clonotype. The chain recombines TRBV19 with TRBJ2-7; 8 nucleotides align to TRBD2. V lost 11 bases and J lost 2; bases outside the gene matches: 14. The CDR3 runs 15 residues. Germline loops: CDR1 LNHDA, CDR2 SQIVND (reference sequence). The chain's CDR3 is CACDTSGLRAYEQYF. The CDR3 DNA reads TGTGCCTGCGACACTAGCGGCTTAAGGGCCTACGAGCAGTACTTC.

This clonotype was counted many times. The CDR3 is CASSEPRDNYEQYF. In nucleotides, the CDR3 is TGCGCCAGCAGTGAGCCCCGGGACAACTACGAGCAGTACTTC. V is TRBV10-1 and J is TRBJ2-7, with D possibly being TRBD1 (6 bases). Deletions cut 2 bases from V and 3 bases from J, with 11 bases between. CDR3 length equals 14 residues. Germline CDR1 is WNHNN and CDR2 is SYGVQD (reference sequence).

A single count supports this clonotype. The CDR3 DNA follows: TGTGCCAGCAGTTTCGGGAGGGCCGTCACAGATACGCAGTATTTT. Its translation: CASSFGRAVTDTQYF. The genes are TRBV2 and TRBJ2-3, with 8 nucleotides matching TRBD2. Germline CDR1 SNHLY, CDR2 FYNNEI. The V and J ends lost 5 bases and 2 bases, in that order; junction bases with no gene match: 6. The CDR3 is 15 amino acids.

J is TRBJ1-2 and V is TRBV24-1, with D tentatively TRBD1 (5 bases). In germline, CDR1 is KGHDR, CDR2 SFDVKD. This CDR3 is 13 amino acids long. V was clipped by 1 base and J by 8 bases, with 10 bases between them. CDR3 coding DNA: TGTGCCACCAGTGATTTTCAGGGTGAAGGCTACACCTTC. Translating it yields CATSDFQGEGYTF.

The chain recombines TRBV7-3 with TRBJ2-1, with D hard to call. The CDR3 extends over 14 amino acids. Germline V gives CDR1 SGHTA, CDR2 FQGTGA. Trimming cost V 5 bases and J 4 bases, with 12 bases left between them. CDR3 in amino acids: CASSLSRDYNEQFF. DNA of the CDR3: TGTGCCAGCAGCCTTAGCCGCGATTACAATGAGCAGTTCTTC.

This clonotype came up many times. The genes are TRBV9 and TRBJ1-4, with no clear D. Germline CDR1 and CDR2: SGDLS and YYNGEE. The V end lost 1 base, the J end lost 7 bases, and 14 bases lay between the germline ends. This CDR3 has 15 residues. CDR3 loop: CASSVLPGGSEKLFF. The CDR3 nucleotides are TGTGCCAGCAGCGTACTCCCGGGTGGGAGTGAAAAACTGTTTTTT.

Only a few counts were recorded for this clonotype. V usage is TRBV7-9 and J usage is TRBJ1-1; D is possibly TRBD1 (5 bases). CDR1 is SEHNR, CDR2 FQNEAQ, per germline (reference sequence). Trimming stripped 6 bases from V and 1 base from J, with 9 bases between. This CDR3 comprises 13 residues. Here the CDR3 reads CASRLGGNTEAFF. In nucleotides, the CDR3 is TGTGCCAGCAGACTCGGGGGGAACACTGAAGCTTTCTTT.

In its sample, this clonotype was seen many times. The chain recombines TRBV2 with TRBJ2-7; tentatively, D is TRBD1 (6 bases). The CDR3 length is 13 residues. CDR1 and CDR2 from the germline V gene are SNHLY and FYNNEI. The germline V and J ends were trimmed by 6 bases and 2 bases, with 11 bases remaining between them. The CDR3, as DNA: TGTGCCAGCAGAAATCAGGGGACCTACGAGCAGTACTTC. Residues: CASRNQGTYEQYF.

CDR3 region: CASSLQREADEQYF. CDR3 coding DNA: TGTGCCAGCAGCTTACAGCGGGAGGCCGACGAGCAGTACTTC. The chain links TRBV7-3 to TRBJ2-7, with 9 nucleotides matching TRBD2. This CDR3 comprises 14 residues. Germline V gives CDR1 SGHTA, CDR2 FQGTGA. V lost 2 bases and J lost 5; bases outside the gene matches: 4.

This clonotype was counted many times. This CDR3 is CAWSSTFRGGYTF. CDR3 DNA: TGTGCCTGGAGTAGTACCTTCAGAGGTGGCTACACCTTC. This chain uses TRBV30 with TRBJ1-2, with D uncertain. Germline V CDR1 and CDR2: GTSNPN, SVGIG (reference sequence). The CDR3 is made up of 13 amino acids. Trimming removed 2 bases from V and 7 bases from J, with 14 bases in between.

This clonotype was counted many times. The rearrangement links TRBV11-2 to TRBJ1-2; D gene ambiguous. Trimming stripped 1 base from V and 4 bases from J, with 13 bases between. Looked up from germline, CDR1 is SGHAT and CDR2 is FQNNGV. This CDR3 is built from 15 residues. This CDR3 is CASSLVGQGFYGYTF. The CDR3 region has the DNA TGTGCCAGCAGCTTAGTCGGCCAAGGATTCTATGGCTACACCTTC.

This clonotype was observed many times. The chain employs TRBV29-1 and TRBJ1-2, with D possibly TRBD1 on 5 matching bases. The CDR3 is 14 residues long. Germline V gives CDR1 SQVTM, CDR2 ANQGSEA. V lost 2 bases and J 8 bases, leaving 18 bases between the germline ends. The CDR3 sequence is CSVESHAKGPGYTF. For the CDR3, the DNA is TGCAGCGTTGAAAGTCACGCGAAGGGACCCGGCTACACCTTC.

This clonotype was seen at least ten times. The chain is built from TRBV3-1 and TRBJ2-3; D is unclear. Deletions cut 2 bases from V and 4 bases from J, with 4 bases between. This CDR3 has 12 residues. From germline, CDR1 is LGHDT and CDR2 YNNKEL (reference sequence). The DNA of the CDR3 is TGTGCCAGCAGCCAACTGCCAGATACGCAGTATTTT. It translates to CASSQLPDTQYF.

The table lists this clonotype with a count of one. This may stem from a read error, because a much larger clone lies one nucleotide away. This chain joins TRBV28 and TRBJ2-3, with D unresolved. Germline assignment: CDR1 MDHEN and CDR2 SYDVKM. The CDR3 totals 17 residues. Trimming took off 3 bases at V and 2 bases at J, with 18 bases between the two ends. In DNA, the CDR3 is TGTGCCAGCAGTTTTTTAGGAACGAGACCTATCACAGATACGCAGTATTTT. Its translation: CASSFLGTRPITDTQYF.

Regarding this clonotype: Compared with germline, one end of the junction differs, possibly owing to a read error. The chain employs TRBV9 and TRBJ1-4, with a tentative D call TRBD1 (5 bases). The CDR3 is 13 residues long. CDR1 SGDLS and CDR2 YYNGEE come from the germline V gene. CDR3 coding DNA: TGTGCCAGCAGCGCGGACACCGGCGAAAAACTGGTTTTT. It yields the protein CASSADTGEKLVF.

This clonotype occurred many times. The rearrangement joins TRBV20-1 to TRBJ1-6; 8 positions match TRBD1. Germline loops: CDR1 DFQATT, CDR2 SNEGSKA (reference sequence). This CDR3 is 15 amino acids long. With 5 bases clipped from V and 9 bases from J, the junction kept 12 bases outside the gene matches. Here the CDR3 DNA reads TGCAGTGCTCAACAGGACAGGGCTCTTACTTCACCCCTCCACTTT. As protein: CSAQQDRALTSPLHF.

The V gene is TRBV20-1, the J gene TRBJ2-3; D gene unclear. V lost 6 bases to trimming and J lost 0 bases, with 10 bases between them. The CDR3 runs 13 residues. Germline V gene lookup returns CDR1 DFQATT and CDR2 SNEGSKA (reference sequence). Written as DNA, the CDR3 is TGCAGTGCCGTACGCAGTAGCACAGATACGCAGTATTTT. Translated, it gives CSAVRSSTDTQYF.

Comment on this clonotype: This may come from a read error, since a much larger clone is one base off. The chain joins TRBV6-5 to TRBJ2-7, with D possibly TRBD2 on 5 matching bases. This CDR3 spans 17 amino acids. The ends were cut back, 5 bases at V and 0 bases at J, with 20 bases in the middle. Germline V gene data show CDR1 as MNHEY and CDR2 as SVGAGI. The CDR3 DNA is TGTGCCAGCAGTCACACTACTAGGACCTCCGCCTCCTACGAGCAGTACTTC. This sequence encodes CASSHTTRTSASYEQYF.

This clonotype appeared a few times. This may stem from a read error, because a much larger clone lies one nucleotide away. V is TRBV13 and J is TRBJ2-1; D is perhaps TRBD1 (6 bases). CDR1 and CDR2 (germline): PRHDT, FYEKMQ (reference sequence). The CDR3 is 15 residues long. CDR3 protein: CASSSRDTVRDEQLF. The CDR3 DNA reads TGTGCCAGCAGCTCCCGGGACACCGTTAGGGATGAGCAGCTCTTC.

This clonotype appeared a single time. This CDR3 fails to terminate in the conserved phenylalanine or tryptophan, so it likely reflects a read error. The V call is TRBV7-6, the J call TRBJ1-1, with 7 bases aligning to TRBD1. CDR3 length: 14 amino acids. The germline V gene encodes CDR1 SGHVS and CDR2 FNYEAQ. Unmatched junction bases numbered 7, after V lost 4 bases and J lost 5 bases. The DNA of the CDR3 is TGTGCCAGCAGCTCGAGGACAGGTCGGACTGAAGCTTTCTGT. Translating it yields CASSSRTGRTEAFC.

There are many counts of this clonotype. The V gene is TRBV15, the J gene TRBJ1-2, with D perhaps matching TRBD1 (6 bases). The germline CDR1 and CDR2 sequences are LNHNV and YYDKDF (reference sequence). The CDR3 extends over 16 amino acids. Trimming shortened V by 0 bases and J by 0 bases, and 11 bases separated the two germline ends. The CDR3: CATSRDWQGSNYGYTF. For the CDR3, the DNA is TGTGCCACCAGCAGAGATTGGCAGGGGTCTAACTATGGCTACACCTTC.

V is TRBV20-1 and J is TRBJ2-5; 7 nucleotides align to TRBD2. CDR1 is DFQATT and CDR2 is SNEGSKA in the germline V gene (reference sequence). This CDR3 is 13 amino acids long. With 4 bases clipped from V and 3 bases from J, the junction kept 5 bases outside the gene matches. The CDR3 DNA sequence: TGCAGTGCTATCTCTAGCGGTAAAGAGACCCAGTACTTC. It specifies CSAISSGKETQYF.